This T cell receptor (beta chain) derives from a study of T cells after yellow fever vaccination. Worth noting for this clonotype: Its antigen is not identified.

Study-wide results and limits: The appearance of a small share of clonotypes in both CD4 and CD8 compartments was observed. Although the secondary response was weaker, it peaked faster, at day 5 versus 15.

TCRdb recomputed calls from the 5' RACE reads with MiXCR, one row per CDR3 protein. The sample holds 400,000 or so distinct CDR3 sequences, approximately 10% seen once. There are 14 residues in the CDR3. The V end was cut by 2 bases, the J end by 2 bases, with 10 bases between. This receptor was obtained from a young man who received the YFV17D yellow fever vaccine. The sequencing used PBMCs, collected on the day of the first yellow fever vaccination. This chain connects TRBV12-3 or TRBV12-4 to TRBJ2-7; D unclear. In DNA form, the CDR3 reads TGTGCCAGCAGTTTATTGGGGAACCCCTACGAGCAGTACTTC. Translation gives CASSLLGNPYEQYF.